This TCR beta chain originates from a study of blood T cell repertoires in COVID-19. Libraries were prepared by immunoSEQ multiplex PCR; TCRdb keeps only in-frame clonotypes and omits some of them. The sample carries approximately 200,000 clones, around 84% recorded once. Recruited during active infection, patients (from Seattle) were subsequently followed longitudinally. J was trimmed by 4 bases and V by 2 bases; bases with no gene match: 13. This CDR3 comprises 16 residues. From germline, CDR1 is GTSNPN and CDR2 SVGIG (reference sequence). The chain has TRBV30 and TRBJ1-2, with TRBD1 identical over 7 bases. This sequence was found in an elderly woman with COVID-19, enrolled during active disease. The sequenced material came from peripheral blood. CDR3 in DNA: TGTGCCTGGAGTTTGACAGGGACCGCTTGGGGCTATGGCTACACCTTC. It is translated as CAWSLTGTAWGYGYTF.